What follows describes a single T cell receptor beta chain. There is no known antigen for this receptor. No much larger clonotype is one base removed from it; base qualities were not supplied. The CDR3 runs 17 residues from the cysteine to the phenylalanine. Only the CDR3 DNA stays, 51 bases, in frame from base 1. Sequences MDHEN (CDR1) and SYDVKM (CDR2) are obtained from the germline V gene. The V end loses 5 bases and the J end loses 4 bases, and a stretch of 21 bases separates them. These data are taken from a study of T cell responses to AZD1222 COVID-19 vaccine (dated by TCRdb to the early 2020s). In the study overall: A total of just over 230 trial participants underwent TCR sequencing, of whom about 210 had received two doses of AZD1222 and approximately 26 had received two doses of the MenACWY control vaccine. Trial participants were enrolled by age into subgroups of 18-55, 56-69 and 70-plus years, and about 150, 27 and 61 TCR-sequenced participants, respectively, were included in these subgroups.

The CDR3 regions of human TCRbeta chains were analyzed by immunosequencing. In the paper's pipeline: Repertoire TCRs were checked for matches against a reference library of SARS-CoV-2-specific TCRs that had been generated using the MIRA antigen-specificity platform. Breadth was defined as the fraction of unique TCRs that were SARS-CoV-2-associated. Depth was defined as the fraction of total T cells that were SARS-CoV-2-associated. Using the MIRA data, each spike-specific TCR was mapped to the spike region that the TCR reacts to and placed in a CD4 or CD8 class. Log10-transformed breadth and depth values were compared by one-way ANOVA with Sidak's multiple comparisons tests. Not all clones reach the TCRdb copy of this immuneACCESS table, which keeps in-frame sequences only. Checked studies attribute under half of the gap to unresolved V genes and leave the rest unexplained. That table is the source of V, J and clone size, and D and trimming were worked out from the DNA. The sample table holds over 70,000 clones, of which approximately 89% were seen once. In total, the top ten clones hold less than 6% of the sample.

The intended sense of this specimen's time point label: about 28 days (+/-7) after the second vaccine dose. AZD1222 recipients with second doses at about 4 weeks or about 12 weeks were pooled, because spike-specific TCR depth and breadth did not differ between schedules. The vaccinee samples were drawn from two UK trials, COV001 and COV002, one of which was a single-blind randomized controlled phase 2/3 trial testing AZD1222 (ChAdOx1 nCoV-19) in healthy adults. For TCRbeta chain sequencing, PBMC samples from trial participants were taken at day 0 and at day 28 after the second dose. On the study overall, not on this receptor specifically: Participants were mostly white British, with more females than males. The authors suggested clonal diversity may have been underestimated. Because no samples from the day 14 peak response were available, repertoires could be characterized only after the peak T cell response. The 56-69-year group was small, and its depth increase did not reach significance, likely because of low power. Spike-specific TCR breadth and depth rose significantly after two AZD1222 doses compared with day 0 and with MenACWY recipients. The whole spike protein was spanned by vaccine-associated CD4 TCRs, and dominant responses were seen in regions 160-218 and 743-854. Only five to seven AZD1222 recipients were SARS-CoV-2 seropositive at baseline, limiting conclusions about previously exposed vaccinees. Reportedly, almost half of the unique spike-specific TCRs recognized epitopes lying outside the regions that are mutated in the B.1.351 and B.1.1.7 variants.

Source: peripheral blood, taken 28 days after the second AZD1222 dose. The chain is made from TRBV28 and TRBJ2-4; the D gene cannot be resolved beyond TRBD1 or TRBD2, each matching 5 bases. This clonotype originated in an adult who received the AZD1222 COVID-19 vaccine. The CDR3 reads CASSPYAGTALKNIQYF. The DNA sequence reads TGTGCCAGCAGTCCCTATGCCGGGACGGCACTAAAAAACATTCAGTACTTC.